The 17 T cell receptor beta chains given below trace back to one sample, sequenced in a study of blood T cells in healthy people across ages. Primers used in a second PCR of roughly 7 to 11 cycles were a sample-barcoded 5' primer and a J-beta primer mix. TCRdb processed the 5' RACE reads anew with MiXCR; each CDR3 protein has one entry. The sample includes some 1.1 million distinct CDR3 sequences, roughly two fifths of them seen just once. The specimen was blood. The receptor set was obtained from a man aged 18 to 30 in good health.

This rearrangement joins TRBV19 to TRBJ2-1; D could derive from TRBD1 or TRBD2 (5 bases each). This CDR3 has 15 amino acids. The germline gives CDR1 LNHDA, CDR2 SQIVND (reference sequence). V was shortened by 3 bases and J by 8 bases, with 17 bases between the two germline ends. The CDR3 DNA is TGTGCCAGTAGTATTCCCGGGGCCTTAGTCGATGAGCAGTTCTTC. The encoded protein is CASSIPGALVDEQFF.

As for this clonotype: This may be a read error: a much more frequent sequence differs by one nucleotide. This rearrangement joins TRBV7-9 to TRBJ1-2; no clear D gene. The V gene's germline CDR1 is SEHNR and CDR2 FQNEAQ (reference sequence). CDR3 length equals 13 residues. The CDR3 DNA reads TGTGCCAGCAGCGACCAGATTAACTGTGGCTACACCTTC. Translated: CASSDQINCGYTF.

This clonotype was counted once. This chain links TRBV20-1 with TRBJ1-1; TRBD1 might be the D (5 bases). From germline, CDR1 is DFQATT and CDR2 SNEGSKA (reference sequence). V was clipped by 4 bases and J by 6 bases, with 21 bases between them. This CDR3 has 15 residues. DNA for the CDR3: TGCAGTGCTATCCTCCGGAGGGGCGCGGGCGCTGAAGCTTTCTTT. Encoded protein: CSAILRRGAGAEAFF.

The V and J genes are TRBV21-1 and TRBJ2-2; the D call of TRBD1 is as the table states it, not checked on the DNA. TRBV21-1 is annotated as a pseudogene. The CDR3 sequence is 18 residues long. The CDR3 coding sequence is TGTGCCAGCAGCAAATCCGGGACAGGGAGAGCGAACACCGGGGAGCTGTTTTTT. It encodes CASSKSGTGRANTGELFF.

In its sample, this clonotype was seen a few times. CDR3 loop: CASSQDQGYNSPLHF. The DNA of the CDR3 is TGCGCCAGCAGCCAAGATCAGGGGTATAATTCACCCCTCCACTTT. V usage is TRBV4-3 and J usage is TRBJ1-6, with a possible D match to TRBD1 (6 bases). The CDR3 loop spans 15 amino acids. The germline V gene encodes CDR1 LGHNA and CDR2 YSLEER. Trimming stripped 0 bases from V and 4 bases from J, with 7 bases between.

The table lists this clonotype with a few counts. This chain connects TRBV10-3 to TRBJ2-4; 9 bases fit TRBD2. Matching the DNA end better, TRBJ2-5 makes the J call doubtful. Germline V gene data show CDR1 as ENHRY and CDR2 as SYGVKD. The CDR3 is made up of 15 amino acids. The CDR3 DNA is TGTGCCATCAGAGCGGGGGGAGAGAAAGAGGAGACCCAGTACTTC. Translation gives CAIRAGGEKEETQYF.

About this clonotype: A much larger clone differs from this one at a single base, so this may be a read error. This chain joins TRBV4-2 and TRBJ2-1; D call uncertain. Trimming pared 6 bases from V and 8 bases from J, leaving 14 bases between. In germline, CDR1 is LGHNA, CDR2 YNFKEQ. The CDR3 is 13 amino acids. As DNA, the CDR3 is TGTGCCAGCAGTCGCACGACGCAGGATGAGCAGTTCTTC. Amino acids: CASSRTTQDEQFF.

The genes are TRBV30 and TRBJ2-7; 10 bases align to TRBD2. This CDR3 spans 15 amino acids. The V gene end was trimmed by 1 base and the J gene end by 5 bases; junction bases not matched to a gene: 8. Germline assignment: CDR1 GTSNPN and CDR2 SVGIG (reference sequence). CDR3 DNA: TGTGCCTGGAGTGAACTGGGACTAGCGTACGACGAGCAGTACTTC. Residues: CAWSELGLAYDEQYF.

On this clonotype itself: A junction boundary mismatches the germline segment, possibly from a read error. The chain is built from TRBV9 and TRBJ2-3, with 7 bases that match TRBD2. CDR1 is SGDLS, CDR2 YYNGEE, per germline. This CDR3 has 15 residues. CDR3 coding DNA: TGTGCCGGCAGCCCCCGGGCCGGGGGGTTAGATACGCAGTATTTT. Protein: CAGSPRAGGLDTQYF.

The chain links TRBV6-6 to TRBJ2-3, with a tentative D call TRBD1 (6 bases). The CDR3 contains 16 residues. Trimming cost V 0 bases and J 3 bases, with 13 bases left between them. Germline V CDR1 and CDR2: MNHNY, SVGAGI (reference sequence). This CDR3 reads CASSYSSQGWTDTQYF. In DNA, the CDR3 is TGTGCCAGCAGTTACTCTAGCCAGGGGTGGACAGATACGCAGTATTTT.

The table lists this clonotype with many counts. The CDR3 nucleotides read TGCAGTGCTAGGCAGGGGGTTGGTCAGCCCCAGCATTTT. It yields the protein CSARQGVGQPQHF. The chain is built from TRBV20-1 and TRBJ1-5, with TRBD1 matching over 7 bases. The CDR3 loop spans 13 amino acids. CDR1 and CDR2 from the germline V gene are DFQATT and SNEGSKA (reference sequence). Unmatched junction bases numbered 5, after V lost 3 bases and J lost 6 bases.

This clonotype came up a few times. The chain couples TRBV28 to TRBJ1-2; the D is unclear. The CDR3 consists of 16 residues. V lost 4 bases to trimming and J lost 4 bases, with 19 bases between them. CDR1 MDHEN and CDR2 SYDVKM come from the germline V gene. This CDR3 reads CASSSPGKSFTYGYTF. The CDR3 DNA reads as TGTGCCAGCAGTTCCCCCGGGAAAAGCTTCACCTATGGCTACACCTTC.

The chain employs TRBV7-2 and TRBJ2-7; no definite D call. CDR3 length equals 16 residues. V lost 1 base and J 7 bases, leaving 20 bases between the germline ends. CDR1 and CDR2 (germline): SGHTA, FQGNSA. The CDR3 protein is CASSLVGRGSYNEQYF. As DNA, the CDR3 is TGTGCCAGCAGCTTAGTGGGTAGAGGCTCCTACAATGAGCAGTACTTC.

In this sample, this clonotype turned up a few times. The chain is built from TRBV12-3 or TRBV12-4 and TRBJ2-3; D is ambiguous. CDR3 length: 14 residues. With 4 bases removed from V and 2 bases from J, the gap between germline ends came to 10 bases. CDR3 nucleotide sequence: TGTGCCAGCAGTTCGCTAGGGTCCACAGATACGCAGTATTTT. Amino acid sequence: CASSSLGSTDTQYF.

The J gene is TRBJ2-1, the V gene TRBV4-3; perhaps TRBD1 as D (6 bases). Germline assignment: CDR1 LGHNA and CDR2 YSLEER. CDR3 size: 14 residues. V lost 0 bases and J 6 bases, leaving 9 bases between the germline ends. CDR3 loop: CASSQDEGVNEQFF. The CDR3 DNA reads as TGCGCCAGCAGCCAAGACGAGGGGGTCAATGAGCAGTTCTTC.

The sample holds many counts of this clonotype. The rearrangement joins TRBV29-1 to TRBJ2-3; 10 bases fit TRBD1. Per the germline V gene, CDR1 is SQVTM and CDR2 is ANQGSEA. CDR3 length: 15 residues. V lost 5 bases to trimming and J lost 2 bases; unmatched junction nucleotides: 7. The CDR3 sequence is CSVSLDRGFTDTQYF. The CDR3 DNA follows: TGCAGCGTTTCCTTGGACAGGGGGTTCACAGATACGCAGTATTTT.

The genes are TRBV2 and TRBJ2-7; D remains ambiguous. The CDR3 runs 11 residues. Germline-derived CDR1 and CDR2 are SNHLY and FYNNEI. V gave up 6 bases and J gave up 3 bases, with 6 bases separating them. This CDR3 is CASREFYEQYF. The CDR3, as DNA: TGTGCCAGCAGGGAGTTCTACGAGCAGTACTTC.